The sequence of this T cell receptor beta chain was determined in a study of graft-versus-host responses after intestinal transplantation. Study-level information: Tacrolimus and steroids were given for roughly 3 years to all recipients after anti-thymocyte globulin induction.

Assay used: immunoSEQ multiplex PCR; TCRdb lists only in-frame clones, some missing. The repertoire holds more than 50,000 clones, with about 90% as singletons. Concerning this clone: What it binds is unknown.

Deletions cut 0 bases from V and 9 bases from J, with 6 bases between. This CDR3 spans 12 amino acids. CDR1 is SGHVS and CDR2 is FNYEAQ in the germline V gene. Overall study findings and caveats: Early declines in HvG clones that occurred post-transplant were associated with peak circulating GvH clone levels. Patients with graft-donor T cell macrochimerism had high graft-versus-host to host-versus-graft clonal ratios in allografts.

The material was PBMCs, obtained roughly 95 weeks after intestinal transplant. The genes are TRBV7-6 and TRBJ2-1; D gene uncertain. The sequence derives from a human patient who received an intestinal transplant, so some T cells may come from the graft donor. CDR3 coding DNA: TGTGCCAGCAGCTTAGCGTGGGGTGAGCAGTTCTTC. It translates to CASSLAWGEQFF.